This T cell receptor beta chain was identified in a study of cytomegalovirus exposure and HLA in healthy donors. General study results and limits: The authors enumerated 180 or so TCR beta chains as linked to cytomegalovirus.

In the case of this clone: Its cognate antigen is unknown.

This CDR3 comprises 11 residues. The ends were cut back, 3 bases at V and 10 bases at J, with 12 bases in the middle. The germline CDR1 and CDR2 sequences are DFQATT and SNEGSKA (reference sequence). Here immunoSEQ multiplex PCR was the method, and the copy in TCRdb shows in-frame clones only, minus some. The profile shows 100,000 to 150,000 clones, 90% to 95% of them singletons. The rearrangement uses TRBV20-1 and TRBJ1-2, with a possible D match to TRBD1 (5 bases). The sequence was collected from a young woman in good health and CMV-seronegative. Sample: PBMCs. CDR3 protein: CSASIGHNYTF. Written as DNA, the CDR3 is TGCAGTGCTAGTATCGGACATAACTACACCTTC.